This is a list of T cell receptor beta chains from one sample in a study of vaccination and CD4 T cells after COVID-19. Their antigens are not known. In TCRdb, the PCR reads were re-called with MiXCR into one record per CDR3 protein. This sample has 20,000 to 30,000 distinct CDR3 sequences, with 50% to 75% found just once. Input material: CD4+ T cells from blood, cultured in vitro. These receptors all come from a human donor who had recovered from COVID-19. Both conserved end residues are part of each CDR3. The order of the fields is CDR3 length, D gene, clone size, V gene, J gene, CDR3 DNA, CDR3 protein. A D gene is named only where the DNA matches it firmly. Some rows have no size entry. The others give once, few or many, or a class for an expanded clone.

CDR3 length: 14; D gene: TRBD1; clone size: few; V gene: TRBV15; J gene: TRBJ1-2; CDR3 DNA: TGTGCCACCAGCAGGGCGACAGGGGGGTATGGCTACACCTTC; CDR3 protein: CATSRATGGYGYTF
CDR3 length: 14; D gene: NA; clone size: NA; V gene: TRBV7-7; J gene: TRBJ2-7; CDR3 DNA: TGTGCCAGCAGCCCCACGGGGAACTCATACGAGCAGTACTTC; CDR3 protein: CASSPTGNSYEQYF
CDR3 length: 14; D gene: NA; clone size: NA; V gene: TRBV7-2; J gene: TRBJ1-3; CDR3 DNA: TGTGCCAGCAGCTTAGACTGGGCTGGAAACACCATATATTTT; CDR3 protein: CASSLDWAGNTIYF
CDR3 length: 17; D gene: NA; clone size: NA; V gene: TRBV5-4; J gene: TRBJ2-2; CDR3 DNA: TGTGCCAGCAGGATAGAGCGCGGGATCGGGATGACCGGGGAGCTGTTTTTT; CDR3 protein: CASRIERGIGMTGELFF
CDR3 length: 10; D gene: NA; clone size: NA; V gene: TRBV29-1; J gene: TRBJ1-2; CDR3 DNA: TGCAGCGTTGAAGAGGTTGGCTACACCTTC; CDR3 protein: CSVEEVGYTF
CDR3 length: 15; D gene: TRBD1; clone size: once; V gene: TRBV20-1; J gene: TRBJ2-3; CDR3 DNA: TGCAGTGCTAGACGGCGGGACAGGGGAGGAGATACGCAGTATTTT; CDR3 protein: CSARRRDRGGDTQYF
CDR3 length: 14; D gene: NA; clone size: NA; V gene: TRBV19; J gene: TRBJ2-1; CDR3 DNA: TGTGCCAGTCAATCCTCATACATTAGATATGAGCAGTTCTTC; CDR3 protein: CASQSSYIRYEQFF
CDR3 length: 17; D gene: NA; clone size: NA; V gene: TRBV7-2; J gene: TRBJ1-5; CDR3 DNA: TGTGCCAGCAGCTTACAGGTTTCGCAGATTGGGGAACAGCCCCAGCATTTT; CDR3 protein: CASSLQVSQIGEQPQHF
CDR3 length: 13; D gene: NA; clone size: NA; V gene: TRBV6-4; J gene: TRBJ1-5; CDR3 DNA: TGTGCCAGGCCGGGGGGGCGTAATCAGCCCCAGCATTTT; CDR3 protein: CARPGGRNQPQHF
CDR3 length: 13; D gene: TRBD1; clone size: NA; V gene: TRBV12-3/TRBV12-4; J gene: TRBJ1-1; CDR3 DNA: TGTGCCAGCAGCCGGCAGGGGGCGACTGAAGCTTTCTTT; CDR3 protein: CASSRQGATEAFF
CDR3 length: 14; D gene: NA; clone size: NA; V gene: TRBV7-9; J gene: TRBJ2-1; CDR3 DNA: TGTGCCAGCAGCTTTCAGGGGCGCCCCAATGAGCAGTTCTTC; CDR3 protein: CASSFQGRPNEQFF
CDR3 length: 14; D gene: NA; clone size: NA; V gene: TRBV5-4; J gene: TRBJ2-5; CDR3 DNA: TGTGCCAGCAGCTCGGCCGCAAAGGGGGAGACCCAGTACTTC; CDR3 protein: CASSSAAKGETQYF
CDR3 length: 16; D gene: TRBD2; clone size: few; V gene: TRBV7-3; J gene: TRBJ2-5; CDR3 DNA: TGTGCCAGCAGCCCACGACTAGCGGGATCACAAGAGACCCAGTACTTC; CDR3 protein: CASSPRLAGSQETQYF
CDR3 length: 22; D gene: NA; clone size: NA; V gene: TRBV6-5; J gene: TRBJ2-4; CDR3 DNA: TGTGCCAGCAGTTACGTACTACCGACAGGGAGGGCGATACCATTAGCCAAAAACATTCAGTACTTC; CDR3 protein: CASSYVLPTGRAIPLAKNIQYF
CDR3 length: 17; D gene: NA; clone size: NA; V gene: TRBV6-2/TRBV6-3; J gene: TRBJ1-5; CDR3 DNA: TGTGCCAGCAGTAACACCCGGGGGCCCCTCTCCAATCAGCCCCAGCATTTT; CDR3 protein: CASSNTRGPLSNQPQHF
CDR3 length: 14; D gene: NA; clone size: NA; V gene: TRBV20-1; J gene: TRBJ1-2; CDR3 DNA: TGCAGTGCTAGAGATCGGAGGGGCGCACATGGCTACACCTTC; CDR3 protein: CSARDRRGAHGYTF
CDR3 length: 12; D gene: TRBD1; clone size: NA; V gene: TRBV24-1; J gene: TRBJ2-7; CDR3 DNA: TGTGCCACGGGACAGGGGTCCTACGAGCAGTACTTC; CDR3 protein: CATGQGSYEQYF